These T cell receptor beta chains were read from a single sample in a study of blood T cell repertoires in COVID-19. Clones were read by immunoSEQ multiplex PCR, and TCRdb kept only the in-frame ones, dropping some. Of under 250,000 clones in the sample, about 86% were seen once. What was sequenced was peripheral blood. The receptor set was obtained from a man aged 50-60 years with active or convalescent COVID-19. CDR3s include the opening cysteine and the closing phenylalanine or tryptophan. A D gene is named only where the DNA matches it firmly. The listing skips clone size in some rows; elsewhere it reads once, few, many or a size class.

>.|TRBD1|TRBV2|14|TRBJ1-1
TGTGCCAGCAGGACTACAGGGGGGTCCACTGAAGCTTTCTTT
CASRTTGGSTEAFF
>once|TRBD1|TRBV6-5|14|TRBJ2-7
TGTGCCAGCAGTCGTTCCGACAGGGAGTACGAGCAGTACTTC
CASSRSDREYEQYF
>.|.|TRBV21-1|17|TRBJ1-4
TGTGCCAGCAGCAAAGCTCCAACAAGGGGGCGGAGGGAAAAACTGTTTTTT
CASSKAPTRGRREKLFF
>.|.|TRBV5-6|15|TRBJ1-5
TGTGCCAGCAGCAGGAGAGGTGGTGTCAATCAGCCCCAGCATTTT
CASSRRGGVNQPQHF
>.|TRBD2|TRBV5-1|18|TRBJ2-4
TGCGCCAGCGGCCCCGGGACTAGCGGGGGACCGGCCAAAAACATTCAGTACTTC
CASGPGTSGGPAKNIQYF
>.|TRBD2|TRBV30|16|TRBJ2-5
TGTGCCTGGAGCCCTGGAGTAGCGGGGACTGAGGAGACCCAGTACTTC
CAWSPGVAGTEETQYF
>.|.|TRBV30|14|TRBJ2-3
TGTGCCTGGAGTGTACGTGGGGGGACGGATACGCAGTATTTT
CAWSVRGGTDTQYF
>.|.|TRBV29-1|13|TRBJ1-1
TGCAGCGTTGAAGGAGGCAGGGACACTGAAGCTTTCTTT
CSVEGGRDTEAFF
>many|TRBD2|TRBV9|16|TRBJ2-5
TGTGCCAGCAGCCCCCGGAATCCTAGCGGGGGGGAGACCCAGTACTTC
CASSPRNPSGGETQYF
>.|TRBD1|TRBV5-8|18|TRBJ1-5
TGTGCCAGCAGCCTATGGACAGGGGACGTAAACAGCAATCAGCCCCAGCATTTT
CASSLWTGDVNSNQPQHF
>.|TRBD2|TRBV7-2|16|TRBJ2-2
TGTGCCAGCAGCTCTAACCATTGGGGGGGCACCGGGGAGCTGTTTTTT
CASSSNHWGGTGELFF
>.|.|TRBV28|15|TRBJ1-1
TGTGCCAGCAGTTCGTGGGGCAGGGGAGACACTGAAGCTTTCTTT
CASSSWGRGDTEAFF
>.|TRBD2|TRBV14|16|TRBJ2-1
TGTGCCAGCAGCCAAGATCCGGGGGGTTTGAACAATGAGCAGTTCTTC
CASSQDPGGLNNEQFF
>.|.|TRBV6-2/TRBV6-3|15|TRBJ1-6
TGTGCCAGCAGTTCCAGTTCGGAGCCCTGGAGGCCCCTCCACTTT
CASSSSSEPWRPLHF
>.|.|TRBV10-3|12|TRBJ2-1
TGTGCCATCAGTGAGGGGCTAGCTGAGCAGTTCTTC
CAISEGLAEQFF
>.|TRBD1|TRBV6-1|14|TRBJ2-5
TGTGCCAGCAGTGAGAACAGGGGACAAGAGACCCAGTACTTC
CASSENRGQETQYF
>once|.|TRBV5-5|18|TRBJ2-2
TGTGCCAGCAGCTTGGGGCCCCTGAGGCAGGGGAACACCGGGGAGCTGTTTTTT
CASSLGPLRQGNTGELFF
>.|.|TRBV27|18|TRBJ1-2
TGTGCCAGCAGGACCTCCCGACGGAGTACCACGGAGGGCTATGGCTACACCTTC
CASRTSRRSTTEGYGYTF
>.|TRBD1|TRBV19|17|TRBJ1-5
TGTGCCAGTAGTATTCCGGGACAGGGCTCGGGCAATCAGCCCCAGCATTTT
CASSIPGQGSGNQPQHF
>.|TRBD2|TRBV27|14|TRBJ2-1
TGTGCCAGCACACGGACTAGCGGAAACAATGAGCAGTTCTTC
CASTRTSGNNEQFF
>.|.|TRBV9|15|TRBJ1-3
TGTGCCAGCAGCGTAGGGACAGCCTCTGGAAACACCATATATTTT
CASSVGTASGNTIYF
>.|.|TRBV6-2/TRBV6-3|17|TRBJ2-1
TGTGCCAGCAGCCCTTGGGGGCGGCAGGGAGCCTACAATGAGCAGTTCTTC
CASSPWGRQGAYNEQFF
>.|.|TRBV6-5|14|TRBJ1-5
TGTGCCAGCAAAAGGGCCGGGGACAATCAGCCCCAGCATTTT
CASKRAGDNQPQHF
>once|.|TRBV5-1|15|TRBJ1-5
TGCGCCAGCAGCGAGGACAACCATAGCAATCAGCCCCAGCATTTT
CASSEDNHSNQPQHF
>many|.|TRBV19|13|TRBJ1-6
TGTGCCAGTAGGCAGGGTGTGGCTTCACCCCTCCACTTT
CASRQGVASPLHF
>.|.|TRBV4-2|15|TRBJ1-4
TGTGCCAGCAGCCAAGTAGGGGGTACTAATGAAAAACTGTTTTTT
CASSQVGGTNEKLFF
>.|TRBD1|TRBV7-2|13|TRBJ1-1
TGTGCCACTTGCGAGGGGGCGAACACTGAAGCTTTCTTT
CATCEGANTEAFF
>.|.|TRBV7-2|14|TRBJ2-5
TGTGCCAGCAGCTTAGTCCCGCGAGGGGAGACCCAGTACTTC
CASSLVPRGETQYF
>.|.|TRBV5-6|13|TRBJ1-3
TGTGCCAGCAGCTTGGGCGTTGGAAACACCATATATTTT
CASSLGVGNTIYF
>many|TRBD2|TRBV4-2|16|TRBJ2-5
TGTGCCAGCAGCCAAGATGAGTCTAGCGGGGCAGAGACCCAGTACTTC
CASSQDESSGAETQYF
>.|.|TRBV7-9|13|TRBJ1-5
TGTGCCAGCAGCTTAGCTGACCGGGAGCCCCAGCATTTT
CASSLADREPQHF
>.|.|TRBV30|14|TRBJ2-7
TGTGCCTGGAGTGTAGGCGGCGGCGCCTACGAGCAGTACTTC
CAWSVGGGAYEQYF
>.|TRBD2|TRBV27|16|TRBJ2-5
TGTGCCAGCAGTTACCTGACTAGCGCAACTCAAGAGACCCAGTACTTC
CASSYLTSATQETQYF
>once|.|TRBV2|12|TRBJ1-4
TGTGCCAGCAGGACAGGACTTGAAAAACTGTTTTTT
CASRTGLEKLFF
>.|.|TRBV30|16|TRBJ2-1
TGTGCCTGGAGTGTACTGGGAGGGGGGTCCTACAATGAGCAGTTCTTC
CAWSVLGGGSYNEQFF
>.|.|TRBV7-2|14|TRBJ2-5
TGTGCCAGCAGCTTAGGGCTGTTCCCAGAGACCCAGTACTTC
CASSLGLFPETQYF
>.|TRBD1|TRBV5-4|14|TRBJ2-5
TGTGCCAGCAGCCCATGGACAGGGCGAGAGACCCAGTACTTC
CASSPWTGRETQYF
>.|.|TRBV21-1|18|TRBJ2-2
TGTGCCAGCACTACCGGGACTAGCGGGTCCCTGAACACCGGGGAGCTGTTTTTT
CASTTGTSGSLNTGELFF
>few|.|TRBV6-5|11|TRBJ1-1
TGTGCCAGCAGTCGGAACACTGAAGCTTTCTTT
CASSRNTEAFF
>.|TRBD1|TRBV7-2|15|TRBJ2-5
TGTGCCAGCAGTCCGGACAGGGGGTACCAAGAGACCCAGTACTTC
CASSPDRGYQETQYF
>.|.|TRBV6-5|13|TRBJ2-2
TGTGCCAGCAGCGGGACATACACCGGGGAGCTGTTTTTT
CASSGTYTGELFF
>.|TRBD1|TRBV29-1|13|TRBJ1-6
TGCAGCGCCTCCCGGGACAGGGGCGAACCCCTCCACTTT
CSASRDRGEPLHF
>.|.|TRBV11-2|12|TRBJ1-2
TGTGCCAGCAGCTTAGACCCTTATGGCTACACCTTC
CASSLDPYGYTF
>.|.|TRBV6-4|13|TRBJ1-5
TGTGCCAGCAGTGAAGAGGTTCATCAGCCCCAGCATTTT
CASSEEVHQPQHF
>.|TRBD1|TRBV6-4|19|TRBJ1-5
TGTGCCAGTCCAATCTCCGGGACAGGGGAGCTGGGGGAAAATCAGCCCCAGCATTTT
CASPISGTGELGENQPQHF
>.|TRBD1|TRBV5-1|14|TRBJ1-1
TGCGCCAGCAGCCCCCGGGACAGGGGGACTGAAGCTTTCTTT
CASSPRDRGTEAFF
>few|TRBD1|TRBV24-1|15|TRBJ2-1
TGTGCCACCAGTGATTTGCAGACAGGGGACAATGAGCAGTTCTTC
CATSDLQTGDNEQFF
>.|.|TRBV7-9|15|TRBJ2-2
TGTGCCAGCAGCTACGACAGTCCTAACACCGGGGAGCTGTTTTTT
CASSYDSPNTGELFF
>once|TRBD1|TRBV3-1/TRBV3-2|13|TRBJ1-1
TGTGCCAGCAGCTTAGGGACAGGGTATGAAGCTTTCTTT
CASSLGTGYEAFF
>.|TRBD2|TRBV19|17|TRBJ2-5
TGTGCCAGTAGTCTCCGACTAGCGGGGGGCCGCCAAGAGACCCAGTACTTC
CASSLRLAGGRQETQYF
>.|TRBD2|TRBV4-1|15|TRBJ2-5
TGCGCCAGCAGCCAGCAACTAGCGGGGGTAGAGACCCAGTACTTC
CASSQQLAGVETQYF
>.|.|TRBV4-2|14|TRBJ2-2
TGTGCCAGCAGCTCCCGGGAGAACACCGGGGAGCTGTTTTTT
CASSSRENTGELFF